This passage covers 18 T cell receptor beta chains from one sample sequenced in a study of CD8 T cells in Susac syndrome. Reverse transcription of 0.5 to 1 ug RNA used random hexamers. TCRdb called the immunoSEQ multiplex PCR reads again in MiXCR, with one record for every CDR3 protein. The table records some 180,000 distinct CDR3 sequences, over 75% of them present only once. The sample taken for sequencing was CD4+ T cells from PBMCs. These receptor sequences come from a human donor with Susac syndrome.

The chain combines TRBV28 with TRBJ2-5, with a possible D match to TRBD1 (6 bases). The CDR3 has 14 residues. Germline V lookup: CDR1 MDHEN, CDR2 SYDVKM. V lost 6 bases, J lost 2 bases, and 13 bases lay in between. CDR3 bases: TGTGCCAGCAGCATCGGACAGCAGCAAGAGACCCAGTACTTC. It translates to CASSIGQQQETQYF.

CDR3 bases: TGCAGTGCGCCCGGCGCTTCCCGGGACGGCAATAACTATGGCTACACCTTC. Amino acids: CSAPGASRDGNNYGYTF. The genes are TRBV20-1 and TRBJ1-2; a possible D gene is TRBD1 (5 bases). The germline CDR1 and CDR2 sequences are DFQATT and SNEGSKA (reference sequence). CDR3 length: 17 residues. V gave up 6 bases and J gave up 1 base, with 24 bases separating them.

The V gene is TRBV20-1, the J gene TRBJ2-7, with D possibly matching TRBD1 (6 bases). This CDR3 comprises 13 residues. V gave up 5 bases and J gave up 3 bases, with 14 bases separating them. The germline V gene has CDR1 DFQATT and CDR2 SNEGSKA (reference sequence). CDR3 residues: CSAPRDKLYEQYF. CDR3 DNA sequence: TGCAGTGCTCCCCGGGACAAACTCTACGAGCAGTACTTC.

The V gene is TRBV12-3 or TRBV12-4, the J gene TRBJ1-1; weak D call: TRBD1 (6 bases). V was trimmed by 3 bases and J by 0 bases, leaving 20 bases between them. CDR3 length: 18 amino acids. The CDR3 DNA reads TGTGCCAGCAGTTTGAGGGGCAGGGGCTTCAAGTTGAACACTGAAGCTTTCTTT. Amino acid sequence: CASSLRGRGFKLNTEAFF.

This chain links TRBV5-1 with TRBJ2-1; 7 bases are a match to TRBD2. CDR3 length: 16 residues. The germline CDR1 and CDR2 sequences are SGHRS and YFSETQ. With 1 base clipped from V and 0 bases from J, the junction kept 4 bases outside the gene matches. CDR3 DNA sequence: TGCGCCAGCAGCTTGCGGAGCGGGAACTCCTACAATGAGCAGTTCTTC. Protein: CASSLRSGNSYNEQFF.

V and J are TRBV12-3 or TRBV12-4 and TRBJ1-2; maybe TRBD1 (6 bases). Trimming took off 2 bases at V and 8 bases at J, with 18 bases between the two ends. The CDR3 contains 15 residues. This CDR3 reads CASSLSVGRGTGYTF. The CDR3 nucleotides are TGTGCCAGCAGTTTAAGTGTCGGTCGGGGGACAGGCTACACCTTC.

For this clonotype: One end of the junction varies from germline; a read error may be responsible. The rearrangement uses TRBV29-1 and TRBJ2-7; 7 bases align to TRBD2. CDR3 size: 12 residues. Germline V CDR1 and CDR2: SQVTM, ANQGSEA. In DNA, the CDR3 is TGCAGCGTTGTGCTAGCGGACTACGGGCAGTACTTC. Residues: CSVVLADYGQYF.

The rearrangement joins TRBV6-5 to TRBJ1-1; 8 positions match TRBD1. The CDR3 is made up of 19 amino acids. Germline V gene data show CDR1 as MNHEY and CDR2 as SVGAGI. V gave up 0 bases and J gave up 1 base; unmatched junction bases: 13. The CDR3 nucleotides are TGTGCCAGCAGTTACTCTTTGCCACCCTATGGACAGGGGAACACTGAAGCTTTCTTT. It encodes CASSYSLPPYGQGNTEAFF.

This chain uses TRBV5-4 with TRBJ2-1, with 10 bases that match TRBD2. Germline lookup yields CDR1 SGHNT and CDR2 YYREEE (reference sequence). CDR3 length equals 15 residues. J gave up 3 bases and V 4 bases, and 4 bases lay outside the gene matches. CDR3 nucleotide sequence: TGTGCCAGCAGCATACGACTAGCGGGCTACAATGAGCAGTTCTTC. This codes for CASSIRLAGYNEQFF.

CDR3 region: CAVYRDRGYSEGNEQFF. CDR3 nucleotides: TGTGCCGTCTACCGGGACAGGGGTTATTCAGAGGGAAATGAGCAGTTCTTC. The chain links TRBV6-1 to TRBJ2-1; 10 nucleotides line up with TRBD1. Germline V lookup: CDR1 MNHNS, CDR2 SASEGT. CDR3 length: 17 amino acids. Trimming removed 11 bases from V and 7 bases from J; junction bases left unmatched: 20.

The chain is built from TRBV18 and TRBJ2-1, with TRBD2 matching 7 bases. The CDR3 totals 14 residues. Germline CDR1 reads KGHSH; CDR2 reads LQKENI. Germline trimming cut 6 bases from V and 5 bases from J; bases unmatched to any gene: 7. CDR3 nucleotide sequence: TGTGCCAGCTCCCCCGGACTAGAGAACAATGAGCAGTTCTTC. Translated: CASSPGLENNEQFF.

The chain joins TRBV7-2 to TRBJ2-3; 7 bases match TRBD2. This CDR3 has 14 amino acids. The V segment lost 6 bases and the J segment 0 bases; nucleotides outside the gene matches: 3. The germline V gene encodes CDR1 SGHTA and CDR2 FQGNSA. The CDR3 nucleotides are TGTGCCAGCAGGTCGGGACTAAGCACAGATACGCAGTATTTT. The encoded protein is CASRSGLSTDTQYF. The variable domain in full, completed from reference TRBV7-2 and TRBJ2-3, reads GAGVSQSPSNKVTEKGKDVELRCDPISGHTALYWYRQSLGQGLEFLIYFQGNSAPDKSGLPSDRFSAERTGGSVSTLTIQRTQQEDSAVYLCASRSGLSTDTQYFGPGTRLTVL.

The chain has TRBV20-1 and TRBJ2-7; D is undetermined. Trimming cost V 0 bases and J 5 bases, with 14 bases left between them. Germline V gives CDR1 DFQATT, CDR2 SNEGSKA (reference sequence). The length of the CDR3 is 14 residues. Here the CDR3 DNA reads TGCAGTGCTAGAGATTTGGGGTATTTCAACGAGCAGTACTTC. This encodes CSARDLGYFNEQYF.

The CDR3 nucleotides are TGTGCCAGCAGCCCCGAGGGGGGTTCTGGGGCCAACGTCCTGACTTTC. Translation gives CASSPEGGSGANVLTF. The chain carries TRBV7-9 and TRBJ2-6; D might be TRBD1 or TRBD2, each matching 6 bases. CDR3 length: 16 residues. Trimming stripped 5 bases from V and 1 base from J, with 12 bases between. Germline V gene data show CDR1 as SEHNR and CDR2 as FQNEAQ (reference sequence). The full variable domain, rest sourced from reference TRBV7-9 and TRBJ2-6, is DTGVSQNPRHKITKRGQNVTFRCDPISEHNRLYWYRQTLGQGPEFLTYFQNEAQLEKSRLLSDRFSAERPKGSFSTLEIQRTEQGDSAMYLCASSPEGGSGANVLTFGAGSRLTVL.

The chain carries TRBV7-8 and TRBJ1-2, with 7 nucleotides matching TRBD1. V dropped 5 bases and J dropped 4; count of bases not matched to a gene: 19. The germline gives CDR1 SGHVS, CDR2 FQNEAQ. The CDR3 contains 18 residues. CDR3 in amino acids: CASSHSLSPPRDSYGYTF. The CDR3 DNA reads as TGTGCCAGCAGCCACTCGTTAAGCCCCCCGAGGGACAGCTATGGCTACACCTTC.

The chain combines TRBV6-1 with TRBJ1-2; D is ambiguous. The CDR3 sequence is 15 residues long. V gave up 1 base and J gave up 7 bases, with 16 bases separating them. CDR1 and CDR2 (germline): MNHNS, SASEGT. The CDR3: CASSEVSTWTGGYTF. In DNA form, the CDR3 reads TGTGCCAGCAGTGAAGTTAGTACGTGGACGGGTGGCTACACCTTC.

This chain links TRBV7-9 with TRBJ1-5; D not resolved. The V end lost 4 bases, the J end lost 2 bases, and 9 bases lay between the germline ends. Germline CDR1 and CDR2: SEHNR and FQNEAQ (reference sequence). The CDR3 loop spans 14 amino acids. CDR3 DNA: TGTGCCAGCAGCTACCGGTTAGGCAATCAGCCCCAGCATTTT. Its protein product is CASSYRLGNQPQHF.

The genes are TRBV4-2 and TRBJ2-7; D is perhaps TRBD2 (6 bases). CDR1 is LGHNA, CDR2 YNFKEQ, per germline. Between the trimmed V and J ends, which lost 0 bases and 9 bases, there was a span of 21 bases. CDR3 length: 16 residues. In nucleotides, the CDR3 is TGTGCCAGCAGCCAAGATGGGGGGACGGATCTACTTGGGCAGTACTTC. It yields the protein CASSQDGGTDLLGQYF.